This passage covers 30 T cell receptor beta chains from one sample sequenced in a study of T cells in Graves' hyperthyroidism and ophthalmopathy. TCR beta CDR3 regions were amplified from RNA. TCR CDR3 underwent first-round RT-PCR with the HTBI primer set. MiXCR was run by TCRdb on the multiplex PCR reads, yielding one entry per CDR3 protein. The repertoire holds about 580,000 distinct CDR3 sequences, with about 43% as singletons. The material sequenced was peripheral blood or thyroid tissue (not recorded which). Every receptor here comes from a woman aged 18 to 35 with Graves' hyperthyroidism.

The chain combines TRBV15 with TRBJ2-3; the D is unclear. From germline, CDR1 is LNHNV and CDR2 YYDKDF (reference sequence). This CDR3 comprises 17 residues. The germline V and J ends were trimmed by 5 bases and 0 bases, with 18 bases remaining between them. The CDR3 region is CATSLGGRLKSTDTQYF. CDR3 DNA sequence: TGTGCCACCAGCCTCGGCGGCAGGTTGAAAAGCACAGATACGCAGTATTTT.

This rearrangement joins TRBV7-9 to TRBJ2-5; no clear D gene. The CDR3 extends over 13 amino acids. Germline lookup yields CDR1 SEHNR and CDR2 FQNEAQ (reference sequence). V gave up 5 bases and J gave up 4 bases, with 11 bases separating them. In DNA form, the CDR3 reads TGTGCCAGCAGCCTCCTACAGCGAGAGACCCAGTACTTC. It translates to CASSLLQRETQYF.

This clonotype was seen repeatedly, ten times or more. V usage is TRBV2 and J usage is TRBJ1-5, with 12 bases matching TRBD1. CDR3 length equals 16 residues. The germline CDR1 and CDR2 sequences are SNHLY and FYNNEI. V was clipped by 0 bases and J by 5 bases; unmatched bases: 2. Here the CDR3 DNA reads TGTGCCAGCAGTGAAGCCGGGACAGGGGGCTATCAGCCCCAGCATTTT. Its protein is CASSEAGTGGYQPQHF.

There are many counts of this clonotype. This rearrangement joins TRBV20-1 to TRBJ1-2; no firm D call. This CDR3 region has 13 residues. Per the germline V gene, CDR1 is DFQATT and CDR2 is SNEGSKA (reference sequence). Trimming cost V 0 bases and J 4 bases, with 9 bases left between them. This chain's CDR3 is CSARDGSLYGYTF. Written as DNA, the CDR3 is TGCAGTGCTAGAGATGGATCCCTCTATGGCTACACCTTC.

The chain uses TRBV5-1 and TRBJ2-7; 10 positions agree with TRBD2. The V and J ends lost 4 bases and 6 bases, in that order; junction bases with no gene match: 22. The CDR3 extends over 19 amino acids. CDR1 and CDR2 (germline): SGHRS, YFSETQ. The CDR3 bases are TGCGCCAGCAGCAAGGGACAGCCGCTCGCTGGGACTAGCGTTACCGAGCAGTACTTC. The encoded protein is CASSKGQPLAGTSVTEQYF.

This clonotype was picked up a small number of times. The chain has TRBV3-1 and TRBJ2-5; D might be TRBD2 (5 bases). Trimming cost V 4 bases and J 11 bases, with 23 bases left between them. The CDR3 totals 15 residues. Germline V gene lookup returns CDR1 LGHDT and CDR2 YNNKEL (reference sequence). The CDR3 loop is CASSPYSGPQSPQYF. CDR3 DNA sequence: TGTGCCAGCAGCCCCTACAGCGGCCCACAGAGTCCACAGTACTTC.

The V and J genes are TRBV11-2 and TRBJ2-2; D may correspond to TRBD1 or TRBD2 (6 bases each). The CDR3 is 15 amino acids. The germline CDR1 and CDR2 sequences are SGHAT and FQNNGV. Trimming pared 6 bases from V and 5 bases from J, leaving 16 bases between. The CDR3 loop reads CASSVTGRRTGELFF. The CDR3, as DNA: TGTGCCAGCAGTGTTACAGGGAGGAGGACCGGGGAGCTGTTTTTT.

This clonotype was seen many times. The chain has TRBV27 and TRBJ2-5; TRBD2 aligns across 11 bases. CDR1 and CDR2 (germline): MNHEY, SMNVEV (reference sequence). Trimming cost V 7 bases and J 4 bases; bases outside gene matches: 2. There are 13 residues in the CDR3. In DNA, the CDR3 is TGTGCCAGCAAACTAGCGGGAGTAGAGACCCAGTACTTC. It encodes CASKLAGVETQYF.

V usage is TRBV7-3 and J usage is TRBJ2-5, with TRBD1 matching over 8 bases. The CDR3 loop spans 12 amino acids. Germline-derived CDR1 and CDR2 are SGHTA and FQGTGA. With 6 bases clipped from V and 5 bases from J, the junction kept 2 bases outside the gene matches. The CDR3 sequence is CASRRTGETQYF. The CDR3 DNA follows: TGTGCCAGCAGACGGACAGGGGAGACCCAGTACTTC.

This clonotype was detected many times. V gene TRBV7-2 combines with J gene TRBJ1-3; D remains unclear. V gave up 1 base and J gave up 4 bases, with 5 bases separating them. The CDR3 spans 13 residues. Germline assignment: CDR1 SGHTA and CDR2 FQGNSA. The CDR3 DNA reads as TGTGCCAGCAGCTTAGACAGCGGAAACACCATATATTTT. Residues: CASSLDSGNTIYF.

This clonotype has a handful of counts. One junction end does not reproduce the germline sequence, and a read error may be involved. The V call is TRBV7-2, the J call TRBJ2-5, with TRBD2 matching over 8 bases. The CDR3 runs 16 residues. Germline values: CDR1 SGHTA, CDR2 FQGNSA. The CDR3 sequence is CASSLFASGSVETQYF. Written as DNA, the CDR3 is TGCGCCAGCAGCTTGTTCGCTAGCGGGTCTGTGGAGACCCAGTACTTC.

The chain couples TRBV7-3 to TRBJ1-4; 11 nucleotides line up with TRBD1. V was clipped by 1 base and J by 10 bases; unmatched bases: 8. The CDR3 contains 16 residues. The germline V gene encodes CDR1 SGHTA and CDR2 FQGTGA. CDR3 DNA: TGTGCCAGCAGCTTAATTGGACAGGGGGCTTCTGGAAAACTGTTTTTT. The encoded protein is CASSLIGQGASGKLFF.

This clonotype was recorded only once. It is likely a read error, because the conserved phenylalanine at the end of the CDR3 is missing. The DNA is omitted, as the CDR3 cannot be located on it reliably, and the CDR3 follows TCRdb's listing. V and J are TRBV15 and TRBJ1-1. The CDR3 extends over 10 residues, inclusive of both ends. Germline V gives CDR1 LNHNV, CDR2 YYDKDF (reference sequence). CDR3 amino acids: CATSRGGDFY.

About this clonotype itself: Lacking the conserved final phenylalanine or tryptophan, this CDR3 likely reflects a read error. Because the CDR3's place on the DNA is in doubt, the DNA is left out and the CDR3 is given as listed by TCRdb. This chain uses TRBV7-9 with TRBJ1-1. The CDR3 totals 9 residues, both ends included. The germline V gene has CDR1 SEHNR and CDR2 FQNEAQ (reference sequence). CDR3: CASSLGIGY.

The chain links TRBV24-1 to TRBJ2-5; TRBD1 agrees at 7 bases. V gave up 0 bases and J gave up 3 bases; unmatched junction bases: 6. This CDR3 is built from 16 residues. Germline CDR1 is KGHDR and CDR2 is SFDVKD. CDR3 in DNA: TGTGCCACCAGTGATTTGGCGGCCGGGACAGAAGAGACCCAGTACTTC. This encodes CATSDLAAGTEETQYF.

The chain uses TRBV29-1 and TRBJ2-5; D unclear. Looked up from germline, CDR1 is SQVTM and CDR2 is ANQGSEA. The CDR3 is 12 amino acids. Trimming took off 8 bases at V and 1 base at J, with 11 bases between the two ends. CDR3 protein: CSSSVIQETQYF. The CDR3 region has the DNA TGCAGCTCGTCAGTCATCCAAGAGACCCAGTACTTC.

This rearrangement joins TRBV6-2 or TRBV6-3 to TRBJ2-2; possible D gene TRBD1, 6 bases. The V and J ends lost 6 bases and 0 bases respectively, with 8 bases between them. Germline assignment: CDR1 MNHEY and CDR2 SVGEGT. This CDR3 comprises 14 residues. CDR3 protein: CASRGAANTGELFF. The CDR3 coding sequence is TGTGCCAGCAGGGGGGCGGCGAACACCGGGGAGCTGTTTTTT.

The sample holds one count of this clonotype. V gene TRBV5-4 combines with J gene TRBJ1-2, with D possibly being TRBD1 (5 bases). CDR3 length: 13 residues. Trimming pared 2 bases from V and 8 bases from J, leaving 13 bases between. Germline loops: CDR1 SGHNT, CDR2 YYREEE (reference sequence). The CDR3 nucleotides read TGTGCCAGCAGCTTAATGGGGGTTGGAGGCTACACCTTC. It encodes CASSLMGVGGYTF.

Ten or more counts support this clonotype. The CDR3 spells CASSEFLRGSTDTQYF. CDR3 sequence (DNA): TGTGCCAGCAGTGAATTCCTCAGGGGGAGCACAGATACGCAGTATTTT. The chain joins TRBV25-1 to TRBJ2-3, with 7 positions matching TRBD1. Germline values: CDR1 MGHDK, CDR2 SYGVNS. V shed 1 base, J shed 0 bases, and the junction held 4 bases outside the gene matches. This CDR3 has 16 residues.

V usage is TRBV7-6 and J usage is TRBJ2-7; D may be TRBD2 (5 bases). CDR1 and CDR2 from the germline V gene are SGHVS and FNYEAQ. Trimming stripped 4 bases from V and 7 bases from J, with 26 bases between. There are 17 residues in the CDR3. The CDR3 is CASSSRLTSRTPNEQYF. For the CDR3, the DNA is TGTGCCAGCAGCTCTCGTCTTACTAGTCGGACGCCCAATGAGCAGTACTTC.

The chain employs TRBV19 and TRBJ2-1; 7 positions match TRBD2. CDR1 and CDR2 from the germline V gene are LNHDA and SQIVND (reference sequence). This CDR3 is 15 amino acids long. The V gene end was trimmed by 3 bases and the J gene end by 2 bases; junction bases not matched to a gene: 4. The CDR3 spells CASSISSGPYNEQFF. For the CDR3, the DNA is TGTGCCAGTAGTATTTCTAGCGGACCCTACAATGAGCAGTTCTTC.

The chain carries TRBV25-1 and TRBJ1-6, with D perhaps matching TRBD1 (5 bases). V lost 8 bases to trimming and J lost 10 bases, with 12 bases between them. This CDR3 is 12 amino acids long. Germline V gene data show CDR1 as MGHDK and CDR2 as SYGVNS. CDR3: CASRQGRSPLHF. Written as DNA, the CDR3 is TGTGCCAGCCGCCAGGGCAGATCACCCCTCCACTTT.

In this sample, this clonotype turned up a few times. The rearrangement uses TRBV12-3 or TRBV12-4 and TRBJ1-4, with 7 bases that match TRBD1. The CDR3 has 15 amino acids. The trim removed 5 bases at V and 5 bases at J, leaving 8 bases unmatched. The CDR3 DNA follows: TGTGCCAGCAGTCTCCTGACAGGGATCAATGAAAAACTGTTTTTT. Its protein is CASSLLTGINEKLFF.

V gene TRBV7-2 combines with J gene TRBJ2-6, with 7 positions matching TRBD1. The CDR3 extends over 16 amino acids. V lost 5 bases, J lost 2 bases, and 6 bases stayed unmatched. The germline CDR1 and CDR2 sequences are SGHTA and FQGNSA. The CDR3 here is CASSLGGTAGANVLTF. The CDR3 DNA reads as TGTGCCAGCAGCCTAGGTGGGACAGCTGGGGCCAACGTCCTGACTTTC.

This clonotype was detected ten times or more. This rearrangement joins TRBV20-1 to TRBJ1-4, with TRBD1 identical over 9 bases. This CDR3 contains 14 residues. The trim removed 4 bases at V and 3 bases at J, leaving 3 bases unmatched. The germline V gene has CDR1 DFQATT and CDR2 SNEGSKA (reference sequence). CDR3 in DNA: TGCAGTGCTAACGGGGACAGGGCTAATGAAAAACTGTTTTTT. Its protein is CSANGDRANEKLFF.

The chain combines TRBV2 with TRBJ1-4; tentative D call: TRBD1 (5 bases). CDR3 length: 15 residues. The germline gives CDR1 SNHLY, CDR2 FYNNEI. V was trimmed by 6 bases and J by 10 bases, leaving 21 bases between them. CDR3 sequence reads: CASSRTQGVSGKLFF. CDR3 in DNA: TGTGCCAGCAGCCGAACGCAGGGCGTTTCGGGAAAACTGTTTTTT.

In regard to this clonotype: It may be a read error: a sequence one base away is much more abundant. This chain's CDR3 is CAISLSLGSEQYF. The CDR3 nucleotides are TGTGCCATCAGTTTATCGCTGGGGTCGGAGCAGTACTTC. The chain uses TRBV10-3 and TRBJ2-7, with D unclear. The V gene lost 5 bases and the J gene lost 7 bases, with 15 bases spanning the gap. The CDR3 covers 13 residues. Germline V gene data show CDR1 as ENHRY and CDR2 as SYGVKD.

This sequence joins TRBV10-3 and TRBJ1-4; D unresolved. Germline V gene lookup returns CDR1 ENHRY and CDR2 SYGVKD. CDR3 length equals 9 residues. Trimming took off 10 bases at V and 7 bases at J, with 4 bases between the two ends. This chain's CDR3 is CATGEKLFF. In DNA, the CDR3 is TGTGCCACGGGTGAAAAACTGTTTTTT.

The chain is built from TRBV7-3 and TRBJ2-7; 15 nucleotides match TRBD2. Trimming cost V 2 bases and J 3 bases; bases outside gene matches: 2. CDR1 SGHTA and CDR2 FQGTGA come from the germline V gene. The CDR3 extends over 16 amino acids. In DNA form, the CDR3 reads TGTGCCAGCAGCTTAGGGACTAGCGGGAGGAACTACGAGCAGTACTTC. Residues: CASSLGTSGRNYEQYF.

The chain employs TRBV20-1 and TRBJ2-4; D possibly uses TRBD1 or TRBD2 (5 bases each). V was clipped by 4 bases and J by 4 bases, with 14 bases between them. Germline loops: CDR1 DFQATT, CDR2 SNEGSKA (reference sequence). The CDR3 spans 14 residues. CDR3 DNA sequence: TGCAGTGCTAAGGAGGACATCGGGAAAAACATTCAGTACTTC. Its translation is CSAKEDIGKNIQYF.